The 24 T cell receptor beta chains given below trace back to one sample, sequenced in a study of Tregs in tolerant kidney transplant recipients. Using immunoSEQ multiplex PCR, the repertoire was profiled, and TCRdb retains in-frame clones only, with some absent. The profile shows 90,000 to 150,000 clones, around nine tenths of them singletons. Material: CD4+ T cells from blood. The receptors originated from a human donor in good health.

In nucleotides, the CDR3 is TGCAGCGTTGTAACACAGGGAACAGCCTACAATGAGCAGTTCTTC. This encodes CSVVTQGTAYNEQFF. The J gene is TRBJ2-1, the V gene TRBV29-1; a weak D match, TRBD1 (6 bases). V was cut by 4 bases and J by 2 bases, with 15 bases left in between. Germline V lookup: CDR1 SQVTM, CDR2 ANQGSEA. CDR3 size: 15 residues.

V usage is TRBV5-1 and J usage is TRBJ2-7, with D uncertain. V lost 7 bases and J lost 2, with 7 bases in between. The CDR3 extends over 11 amino acids. Germline V gives CDR1 SGHRS, CDR2 YFSETQ. For the CDR3, the DNA is TGCGCCAGCCGCAATACCTACGAGCAGTACTTC. Translating gives CASRNTYEQYF.

The chain joins TRBV2 to TRBJ1-5; D is undetermined. V was cut by 8 bases and J by 3 bases, with 11 bases left in between. The CDR3 has 13 residues. Germline CDR1 SNHLY, CDR2 FYNNEI. The CDR3: CASCSDTNQPQHF. For the CDR3, the DNA is TGTGCCAGCTGCTCCGATACCAATCAGCCCCAGCATTTT.

The V and J genes are TRBV6-5 and TRBJ2-1; D is unresolved. Trimming removed 7 bases from V and 2 bases from J, with 12 bases in between. The CDR3 is 14 residues long. Germline V gene data show CDR1 as MNHEY and CDR2 as SVGAGI. The CDR3 DNA sequence: TGTGCCAGCAAGAGCGCTCTACCCTACAATGAGCAGTTCTTC. It codes for CASKSALPYNEQFF.

The CDR3 here is CASSPPPGGLTSTDTQYF. The CDR3 bases are TGTGCCAGCAGCCCGCCCCCAGGGGGCCTGACTAGCACAGATACGCAGTATTTT. The chain joins TRBV14 to TRBJ2-3; 8 bases agree with TRBD1. Trimming took 4 bases from V and 0 from J; bases not matched to a gene: 12. This CDR3 is built from 18 residues. The germline V gene encodes CDR1 SGHDN and CDR2 FVKESK.

This chain connects TRBV4-1 to TRBJ1-6; D remains ambiguous. CDR1 and CDR2 (germline): MGHRA, YSYEKL. The CDR3 covers 15 residues. Trimming shortened V by 0 bases and J by 9 bases, and 12 bases separated the two germline ends. The CDR3 DNA sequence: TGCGCCAGCAGCCAAGATGTGGCGAGGGCTTCACCCCTCCACTTT. It is translated as CASSQDVARASPLHF.

Only one count was recorded for this clone. In nucleotides, the CDR3 is TGTGCCAGCAGCGTAGCTTTAAGGCGGGAGTCCCCCACAGATACGCAGTATTTT. Translated, it gives CASSVALRRESPTDTQYF. This chain connects TRBV9 to TRBJ2-3; 7 bases fit TRBD2. Germline loops: CDR1 SGDLS, CDR2 YYNGEE. V was clipped by 0 bases and J by 2 bases; unmatched bases: 12. CDR3 size: 18 residues. Drawing the rest from reference TRBV9 and TRBJ2-3, the complete variable domain is DSGVTQTPKHLITATGQRVTLRCSPRSGDLSVYWYQQSLDQGLQFLIQYYNGEERAKGNILERFSAQQFPDLHSELNLSSLELGDSALYFCASSVALRRESPTDTQYFGPGTRLTVL.

The chain is built from TRBV19 and TRBJ1-1; D remains ambiguous. The V gene lost 0 bases and the J gene lost 5 bases, with 7 bases spanning the gap. Germline V gene data show CDR1 as LNHDA and CDR2 as SQIVND (reference sequence). CDR3 size: 13 residues. CDR3 in amino acids: CASSIEGRTEAFF. The CDR3 nucleotides are TGTGCCAGTAGTATAGAGGGGAGGACTGAAGCTTTCTTT.

This sequence joins TRBV19 and TRBJ2-2; 11 bases line up with TRBD1. The germline CDR1 and CDR2 sequences are LNHDA and SQIVND (reference sequence). CDR3 length: 17 amino acids. V was pared by 1 base and J by 6 bases, with 7 bases of the junction left unmatched. CDR3 sequence (DNA): TGTGCCAGTAGTATAGGCCGGGACAGGGGGGGACCCGGGGAGCTGTTTTTT. Translated, it gives CASSIGRDRGGPGELFF. The full variable domain, completed using reference TRBV19 and TRBJ2-2, is DGGITQSPKYLFRKEGQNVTLSCEQNLNHDAMYWYRQDPGQGLRLIYYSQIVNDFQKGDIAEGYSVSREKKESFPLTVTSAQKNPTAFYLCASSIGRDRGGPGELFFGEGSRLTVL.

The chain carries TRBV6-5 and TRBJ1-2, with 9 nucleotides matching TRBD1. The CDR3 totals 14 residues. Trimming took 4 bases from V and 8 from J; bases not matched to a gene: 8. Germline V CDR1 and CDR2: MNHEY, SVGAGI. The CDR3 sequence is CASSSGQGSSGYTF. DNA of the CDR3: TGTGCCAGCAGTTCGGGACAGGGTTCGAGCGGCTACACCTTC.

V usage is TRBV25-1 and J usage is TRBJ2-7, with 8 bases that match TRBD1. The germline gives CDR1 MGHDK, CDR2 SYGVNS. The J segment lost 6 bases and the V segment lost 7 bases, leaving 8 bases of the junction unmatched. This CDR3 comprises 13 residues. The CDR3 DNA sequence: TGTGCCAGCATGGAGACAGGGGAGGCCGAGCAGTACTTC. Translation gives CASMETGEAEQYF.

There are a few counts of this clone. The genes are TRBV2 and TRBJ2-7; tentatively, D is TRBD2 (5 bases). From germline, CDR1 is SNHLY and CDR2 FYNNEI. The CDR3 contains 12 residues. V was trimmed by 4 bases and J by 10 bases, leaving 14 bases between them. Here the CDR3 reads CASSVARGEQYF. In DNA form, the CDR3 reads TGTGCCAGCAGTGTGGCCCGGGGTGAACAGTACTTC.

This rearrangement joins TRBV6-1 to TRBJ2-1, with D possibly being TRBD1 (6 bases). CDR3 length: 13 amino acids. The germline gives CDR1 MNHNS, CDR2 SASEGT. With 7 bases removed from V and 9 bases from J, the gap between germline ends came to 16 bases. The CDR3 DNA reads as TGTGCCAGCATTTGGACAGCCGTGAGTGAGCAGTTCTTC. It translates to CASIWTAVSEQFF.

This chain links TRBV19 with TRBJ1-3; D uncertain. The V end was cut by 11 bases, the J end by 1 base, with 15 bases between. The CDR3 spans 14 residues. CDR1 and CDR2 from the germline V gene are LNHDA and SQIVND (reference sequence). The CDR3 DNA follows: TGTGCCGTAGGCCGGGCGGGATCTGGAAACACCATATATTTT. It encodes CAVGRAGSGNTIYF. The full variable domain, its missing parts supplied by reference TRBV19 and TRBJ1-3, is DGGITQSPKYLFRKEGQNVTLSCEQNLNHDAMYWYRQDPGQGLRLIYYSQIVNDFQKGDIAEGYSVSREKKESFPLTVTSAQKNPTAFYLCAVGRAGSGNTIYFGEGSWLTVV.

In regard to this clone: Compared with germline, one end of the junction differs, possibly owing to a read error. Other DNA sequences in the sample encode the same CDR3. V is TRBV7-7 and J is TRBJ2-5; D might be TRBD2 (6 bases). CDR3 size: 14 residues. Germline V gene lookup returns CDR1 SSHAT and CDR2 FNYEAQ (reference sequence). The CDR3 is CASSLELARETQYF. The DNA for the CDR3 is TGTGCTAGCAGCTTAGAACTAGCTAGGGAGACCCAGTACTTC.

The V call is TRBV7-9, the J call TRBJ2-2; TRBD2 is a possible D gene (5 bases). The CDR3 is made up of 16 amino acids. Germline values: CDR1 SEHNR, CDR2 FQNEAQ (reference sequence). V was pared by 3 bases and J by 5 bases, with 16 bases between. CDR3 residues: CASSFSARAATGELFF. For the CDR3, the DNA is TGTGCCAGCAGCTTCTCGGCGAGGGCGGCGACCGGGGAGCTGTTTTTT.

This sequence joins TRBV5-1 and TRBJ2-7; D is perhaps TRBD2 (5 bases). This CDR3 comprises 14 residues. V gave up 4 bases and J gave up 1 base, with 12 bases separating them. Germline loops: CDR1 SGHRS, CDR2 YFSETQ. The CDR3 DNA sequence: TGCGCCAGCAGCATGGAGGTCCATTCCTACGAGCAGTACTTC. Translated: CASSMEVHSYEQYF.

The chain links TRBV9 to TRBJ1-6; the D is unclear. Germline V gene data show CDR1 as SGDLS and CDR2 as YYNGEE. The CDR3 is 14 residues long. V lost 0 bases to trimming and J lost 7 bases, with 8 bases between them. DNA of the CDR3: TGTGCCAGCAGCGTAGAACCGGGAAATTCACCCCTCCACTTT. It specifies CASSVEPGNSPLHF.

The chain links TRBV6-4 to TRBJ1-5; 10 nucleotides match TRBD1. From germline, CDR1 is MRHNA and CDR2 SNTAGT. The J segment lost 2 bases and the V segment lost 6 bases, leaving 4 bases of the junction unmatched. The CDR3 sequence is 15 residues long. CDR3 in DNA: TGTGCCAGCAGCCCCGGGACAGGGGGCAATCAGCCCCAGCATTTT. Translating gives CASSPGTGGNQPQHF.

This chain uses TRBV19 with TRBJ1-5, with D unresolved. CDR1 is LNHDA and CDR2 is SQIVND in the germline V gene (reference sequence). Trimming removed 4 bases from V and 0 bases from J, with 13 bases in between. This CDR3 has 16 residues. The CDR3 reads CASSRRVQDSNQPQHF. The CDR3 DNA follows: TGTGCCAGTAGTAGACGGGTACAAGATAGCAATCAGCCCCAGCATTTT.

The CDR3 DNA is TGTGCCAGCACCCTCGGCTACAATGAGCAGTTCTTC. Translated, it gives CASTLGYNEQFF. The chain employs TRBV7-2 and TRBJ2-1, with D unresolved. The CDR3 runs 12 residues. Deletions cut 7 bases from V and 3 bases from J, with 7 bases between. The V gene's germline CDR1 is SGHTA and CDR2 FQGNSA.

This clone appeared a few times. The rearrangement joins TRBV10-3 to TRBJ2-4, with D perhaps TRBD2 (5 bases). In germline, CDR1 is ENHRY, CDR2 SYGVKD. Trimming took 10 bases from V and 0 from J, leaving 10 bases between them. This CDR3 is 13 amino acids long. Written as DNA, the CDR3 is TGTGCCACCGGGGAGCTAGCCAAAAACATTCAGTACTTC. It yields the protein CATGELAKNIQYF.

This clone was seen once. J is TRBJ1-1 and V is TRBV6-5; TRBD1 matches at 7 bases. Germline loops: CDR1 MNHEY, CDR2 SVGAGI. V gave up 6 bases and J gave up 12 bases; unmatched junction bases: 13. There are 13 residues in the CDR3. The CDR3 loop is CASSSRQGRFSFF. In DNA, the CDR3 is TGTGCCAGCAGCTCCCGACAGGGACGGTTTTCTTTCTTT.

The count of this clone is one. The V gene is TRBV5-6, the J gene TRBJ2-5, with unresolved D. CDR1 SGHDT and CDR2 YYEEEE come from the germline V gene. Trimming removed 4 bases from V and 3 bases from J, with 13 bases in between. The CDR3 sequence is 14 residues long. In DNA form, the CDR3 reads TGTGCCAGCAGCCCGAGTTGGAGCAAAGAGACCCAGTACTTC. It codes for CASSPSWSKETQYF.